This note documents a single T cell receptor beta chain sequence. What it binds is unknown. At one boundary the junction diverges from the germline segment, which might be a read error. With around 490 ng total RNA as template and a constant-region primer, TCR beta cDNA was made. Libraries of TCR beta came from three nested multiplex PCR rounds with slightly modified ARM-PCR. Two initial PCR rounds of around 9 cycles each paired TRBV1-TRBV30 forward primers with a C-beta reverse primer. TCRdb itself ran the multiplex PCR reads through MiXCR, one entry per CDR3 protein. The repertoire holds about 180,000 distinct CDR3 sequences, with 60% as singletons. Alongside blood RNA obtained from unsorted whole blood, germline DNA was also extracted. This specimen comes from a study of tumor-infiltrating lymphocytes in primary liver carcinoma. Study information: Patients underwent surgical resection for primary liver carcinoma. Sequencing of the samples generated roughly 3.5 to 7.5 million productive TCRbeta reads, with similar yields across tissue types. Findings of the study overall: Reduced overlap was seen in tumor-adjacent and tumor-blood pairs versus tumor region pairs. Against blood, tumors held a significantly higher top-250-clone fraction (p = 0.039).

CDR1 SGHAT and CDR2 FQNNGV come from the germline V gene. This CDR3 has 14 amino acids. Sample: peripheral blood. The receptor was isolated from a middle-aged man with primary liver carcinoma and hepatitis B virus infection. This chain connects TRBV11-2 to TRBJ2-4; a weak D match, TRBD1 (6 bases). CDR3 coding DNA: TGTGCCAGCAGACCTCCGATGGCTGGGGACATTAAGTACTTC. Translation: CASRPPMAGDIKYF.